Each of the 5 T cell receptor beta chains below was sequenced from the same sample in a study of shared clonotypes between healthy human individuals. The assay was immunoSEQ multiplex PCR, and TCRdb's table has in-frame clones only and misses some. The repertoire holds roughly 1.4 million clones, about 98.5% seen once, with 0.36% in the top ten. Sequenced sample: naive CD4+ T cells sorted from blood. Regarding subset: CD45RA+ positively selected. Receptor source: a man aged 25 to 40 in good health.

Note on this clone: Other DNA sequences in the sample encode the same CDR3. This chain uses TRBV9 with TRBJ1-5; D gene ambiguous. The ends were cut back, 0 bases at V and 1 base at J, with 8 bases in the middle. The CDR3 consists of 15 residues. The germline gives CDR1 SGDLS, CDR2 YYNGEE. CDR3 sequence: CASSVDEGSNQPQHF. The CDR3 DNA reads as TGTGCCAGCAGCGTAGATGAAGGGAGCAATCAGCCCCAGCATTTT.

V is TRBV30 and J is TRBJ1-1, with D possibly matching TRBD1 (5 bases). The length of the CDR3 is 12 residues. The V end lost 7 bases, the J end lost 11 bases, and 20 bases lay between the germline ends. The V gene's germline CDR1 is GTSNPN and CDR2 SVGIG (reference sequence). The CDR3 sequence: CALTGPPPFAFF. As DNA, the CDR3 is TGTGCCTTGACGGGACCCCCGCCCTTTGCTTTCTTT. The variable domain in full, with the rest retrieved from reference TRBV30 and TRBJ1-1, is SQTIHQWPATLVQPVGSPLSLECTVEGTSNPNLYWYRQAAGRGLQLLFYSVGIGQISSEVPQNLSASRPQDRQFILSSKKLLLSDSGFYLCALTGPPPFAFFGQGTRLTVV.

This clone was recorded only once. This chain links TRBV4-2 with TRBJ2-1; D not certain. This CDR3 region has 16 residues. V was shortened by 6 bases and J by 6 bases, with 21 bases between the two germline ends. The germline V gene encodes CDR1 LGHNA and CDR2 YNFKEQ. CDR3 amino acids: CASRSIGGSPLNEQFF. DNA for the CDR3: TGTGCCAGCAGATCCATTGGTGGTTCCCCACTCAATGAGCAGTTCTTC.

This chain links TRBV2 with TRBJ2-5; 7 bases align to TRBD1. J gave up 7 bases and V 7 bases, and 12 bases lay outside the gene matches. CDR3 size: 14 residues. Looked up from germline, CDR1 is SNHLY and CDR2 is FYNNEI. CDR3 residues: CASTRDSPMGTQYF. The CDR3 bases are TGTGCCAGCACCCGGGACAGCCCGATGGGGACCCAGTACTTC.

V usage is TRBV5-6 and J usage is TRBJ1-1; D is ambiguous. Germline V gives CDR1 SGHDT, CDR2 YYEEEE. This CDR3 has 16 amino acids. V lost 0 bases and J 0 bases, leaving 12 bases between the germline ends. The CDR3 DNA sequence: TGTGCCAGCAGCTTGGAGGCTGGGTTCATGAACACTGAAGCTTTCTTT. Translated: CASSLEAGFMNTEAFF.